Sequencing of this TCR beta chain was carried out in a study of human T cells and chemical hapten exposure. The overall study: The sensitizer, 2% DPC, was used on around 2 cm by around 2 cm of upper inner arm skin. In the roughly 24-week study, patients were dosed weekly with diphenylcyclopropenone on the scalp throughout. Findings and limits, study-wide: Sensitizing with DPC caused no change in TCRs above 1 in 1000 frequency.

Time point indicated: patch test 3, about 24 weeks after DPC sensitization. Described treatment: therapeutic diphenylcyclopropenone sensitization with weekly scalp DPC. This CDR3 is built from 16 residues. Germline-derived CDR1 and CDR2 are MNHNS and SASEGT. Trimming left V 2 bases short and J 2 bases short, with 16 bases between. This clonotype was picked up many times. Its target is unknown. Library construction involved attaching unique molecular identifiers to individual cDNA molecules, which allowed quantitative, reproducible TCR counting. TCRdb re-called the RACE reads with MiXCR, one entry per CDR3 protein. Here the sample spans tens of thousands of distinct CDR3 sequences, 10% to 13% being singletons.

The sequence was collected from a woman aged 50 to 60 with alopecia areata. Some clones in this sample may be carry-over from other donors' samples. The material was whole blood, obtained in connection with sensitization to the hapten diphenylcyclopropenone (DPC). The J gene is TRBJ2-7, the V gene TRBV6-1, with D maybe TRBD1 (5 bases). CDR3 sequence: CASSERSAGSAYEQYF. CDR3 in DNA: TGTGCCAGCAGTGAAAGATCGGCAGGGTCCGCCTACGAGCAGTACTTC.